Below, 15 T cell receptor beta chains from the same sample are listed, as sequenced in a study of human T cells and chemical hapten exposure (dated by TCRdb to 2020 to 2022). Reading the label with the study, this specimen's time point is: patch test 3, about 24 weeks after DPC sensitization. In light of the paper, this sample's treatment or condition label describes: therapeutic diphenylcyclopropenone sensitization with weekly scalp DPC. Library prep was done by RACE. Data came from a NextSeq 500. TCRdb trimmed the raw reads at Q25, called clones with MiXCR and kept productive beta chains. CDR3 protein duplicates are merged, each entry listing the most common genes and DNA. Here the sample has roughly 62,000 distinct CDR3 sequences; approximately 13% occur a single time. Roughly 2.4% of the sample is held by the ten biggest clonotypes. The specimen comprised whole blood, sampled in connection with sensitization to the hapten diphenylcyclopropenone (DPC). These receptors were obtained from a man aged 30-40 years with alopecia areata. Some clones in this sample may be carry-over from other donors' samples.

This clonotype was counted many times. The chain recombines TRBV5-1 with TRBJ1-1; D is ambiguous. CDR1 SGHRS and CDR2 YFSETQ come from the germline V gene. The CDR3 runs to 14 residues. Trimming cost V 0 bases and J 1 base, with 7 bases left between them. CDR3 bases: TGCGCCAGCAGCTTGGACAGCCCGAACACTGAAGCTTTCTTT. Translating it yields CASSLDSPNTEAFF. Based on the CDR3 plus reference TRBV5-1 and TRBJ1-1, the full variable domain is KAGVTQTPRYLIKTRGQQVTLSCSPISGHRSVSWYQQTPGQGLQFLFEYFSETQRNKGNFPGRFSGRQFSNSRSEMNVSTLELGDSALYLCASSLDSPNTEAFFGQGTRLTVV.

In this sample, this clonotype turned up many times. V usage is TRBV21-1 and J usage is TRBJ2-7. TRBV21-1 is given as a pseudogene. CDR3 length: 15 amino acids. This CDR3 reads CASSKERLSVYEQYF. Written as DNA, the CDR3 is TGTGCCAGCAGCAAAGAGAGGCTTTCCGTCTACGAGCAGTACTTC.

V is TRBV9 and J is TRBJ1-1, with D possibly being TRBD1 (5 bases). The germline gives CDR1 SGDLS, CDR2 YYNGEE. V was trimmed by 2 bases and J by 6 bases, leaving 20 bases between them. The CDR3 is 16 amino acids. CDR3 in amino acids: CASSVQGTPGNSEAFF. CDR3 nucleotides: TGTGCCAGCAGCGTCCAGGGAACTCCCGGGAATTCTGAAGCTTTCTTT.

V and J are TRBV18 and TRBJ2-1; 8 nucleotides align to TRBD2. The trim removed 3 bases at V and 7 bases at J, leaving 5 bases unmatched. Germline V gene data show CDR1 as KGHSH and CDR2 as LQKENI. The CDR3 has 14 amino acids. In nucleotides, the CDR3 is TGTGCCAGCTCACCCCGGGGGGGCCAAAATGAGCAGTTCTTC. As protein: CASSPRGGQNEQFF.

At least ten counts were recorded for this clonotype. The V call is TRBV18, the J call TRBJ1-1; D gene uncertain. From germline, CDR1 is KGHSH and CDR2 LQKENI. V lost 8 bases and J lost 2, with 15 bases in between. The CDR3 runs to 14 residues. The CDR3: CASLGELINTEAFF. Here the CDR3 DNA reads TGTGCCAGCCTCGGGGAGCTGATTAACACTGAAGCTTTCTTT.

There are a few counts of this clonotype. The gene calls are TRBV5-1 and TRBJ1-1, with 7 bases lining up with TRBD1. The CDR3 is made up of 16 amino acids. The V gene's germline CDR1 is SGHRS and CDR2 YFSETQ. The junction had 8 bases not matched to a gene; V was cut back by 3 bases and J by 0 bases. The CDR3 bases are TGCGCCAGCAGCTCCGATCCACAGGGGATGAACACTGAAGCTTTCTTT. Amino acid sequence: CASSSDPQGMNTEAFF.

This clonotype occurred a few times. This chain links TRBV7-2 with TRBJ1-5; 7 positions agree with TRBD1. Germline CDR1 SGHTA, CDR2 FQGNSA. Trimming took 5 bases from V and 4 from J; bases not matched to a gene: 11. This CDR3 has 16 amino acids. CDR3 nucleotides: TGTGCCAGCAGCGCAGGGGGAAGAATTAGTAATCAGCCCCAGCATTTT. Its translation: CASSAGGRISNQPQHF.

The rearrangement uses TRBV18 and TRBJ1-2; D perhaps matches TRBD1 (5 bases). CDR1 is KGHSH and CDR2 is LQKENI in the germline V gene. CDR3 length: 16 amino acids. Trimming stripped 3 bases from V and 8 bases from J, with 22 bases between. The CDR3 loop reads CASSPTSQGGDLGYTF. The CDR3 bases are TGTGCCAGCTCACCTACGAGCCAGGGAGGGGATCTAGGCTACACCTTC.

The table lists this clonotype with a few counts. The CDR3 sequence: CASSFGVPSYNEQFF. CDR3 coding DNA: TGTGCCAGCAGTTTCGGGGTCCCATCCTACAATGAGCAGTTCTTC. The genes are TRBV28 and TRBJ2-1; perhaps TRBD2 as D (5 bases). CDR1 and CDR2 (germline): MDHEN, SYDVKM. This CDR3 region has 15 residues. The ends were cut back, 3 bases at V and 1 base at J, with 10 bases in the middle.

CDR3 nucleotides: TGTGCCAGCAGTCGGGGGCGGACCTACAATGAGCAGTTCTTC. Protein product: CASSRGRTYNEQFF. The chain joins TRBV28 to TRBJ2-1; possibly TRBD1 or TRBD2 for D (6 bases each). The CDR3 is 14 residues long. CDR1 and CDR2 from the germline V gene are MDHEN and SYDVKM. V lost 5 bases and J lost 2, with 10 bases in between.

A remark on this clonotype: A much more abundant neighbour one base away suggests this may be a read error. This rearrangement joins TRBV20-1 to TRBJ1-6; 9 nucleotides align to TRBD1. Per germline, CDR1 DFQATT and CDR2 SNEGSKA (reference sequence). The CDR3 totals 15 residues. The CDR3 DNA is TGCAGTGCTAGAGATCTGGGACAGGGAAATTCACCCCCCCACTTT. This sequence encodes CSARDLGQGNSPPHF.

This clonotype turned up a few times. The gene calls are TRBV3-1 and TRBJ1-5, with D unresolved. Germline-derived CDR1 and CDR2 are LGHDT and YNNKEL (reference sequence). V lost 0 bases and J lost 4, with 10 bases in between. This CDR3 is built from 15 residues. CDR3 sequence reads: CASSQDTRYNQPQHF. The DNA for the CDR3 is TGTGCCAGCAGCCAAGATACGCGGTATAATCAGCCCCAGCATTTT.

This clonotype appeared once. The chain is built from TRBV28 and TRBJ1-5; D gene uncertain. Trimming removed 7 bases at V and 0 bases at J, with 13 bases between. The V gene's germline CDR1 is MDHEN and CDR2 SYDVKM. There are 15 residues in the CDR3. CDR3 nucleotides: TGTGCCAGCAAACTGATGGGGTATAGCAATCAGCCCCAGCATTTT. Encoded protein: CASKLMGYSNQPQHF.

This clonotype was detected a few times. The CDR3: CAWSPLGTVYGYTF. The DNA of the CDR3 is TGTGCCTGGAGTCCCCTCGGGACGGTATATGGCTACACCTTC. V and J are TRBV30 and TRBJ1-2, with TRBD1 as a possible D gene (5 bases). The CDR3 runs to 14 residues. Germline V lookup: CDR1 GTSNPN, CDR2 SVGIG (reference sequence). Trimming took off 2 bases at V and 5 bases at J, with 15 bases between the two ends.

This chain uses TRBV3-1 with TRBJ2-7; D is undetermined. Trimming took off 0 bases at V and 4 bases at J, with 4 bases between the two ends. The germline gives CDR1 LGHDT, CDR2 YNNKEL (reference sequence). The CDR3 sequence is 12 residues long. CDR3 residues: CASSQDKYEQYF. CDR3 nucleotide sequence: TGTGCCAGCAGCCAAGATAAATACGAGCAGTACTTC.